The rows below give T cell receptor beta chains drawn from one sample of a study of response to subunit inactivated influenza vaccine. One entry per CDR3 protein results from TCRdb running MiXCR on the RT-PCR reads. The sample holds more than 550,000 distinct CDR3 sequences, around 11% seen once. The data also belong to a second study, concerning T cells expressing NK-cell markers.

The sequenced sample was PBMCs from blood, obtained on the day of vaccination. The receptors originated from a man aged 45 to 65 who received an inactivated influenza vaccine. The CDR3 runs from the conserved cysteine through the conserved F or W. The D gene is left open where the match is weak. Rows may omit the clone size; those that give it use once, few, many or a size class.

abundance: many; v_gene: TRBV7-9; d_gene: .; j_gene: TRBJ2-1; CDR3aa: CASSLGAGGGSYNEQFF; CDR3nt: TGTGCCAGCAGCTTAGGGGCGGGCGGAGGCTCCTACAATGAGCAGTTCTTC
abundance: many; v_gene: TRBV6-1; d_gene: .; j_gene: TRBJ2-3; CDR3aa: CASSGVDTQYF; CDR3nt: TGTGCCAGCAGTGGGGTTGATACGCAGTATTTT
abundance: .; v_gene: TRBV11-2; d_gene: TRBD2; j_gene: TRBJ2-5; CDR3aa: CASSLPFTSGGPGETQYF; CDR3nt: TGTGCCAGCAGCTTACCTTTTACTAGCGGGGGGCCGGGAGAGACCCAGTACTTC
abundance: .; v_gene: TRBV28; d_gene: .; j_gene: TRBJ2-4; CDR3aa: CASSWSSEKNIQYF; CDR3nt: TGTGCCAGCAGTTGGTCTAGCGAAAAAAACATTCAGTACTTC
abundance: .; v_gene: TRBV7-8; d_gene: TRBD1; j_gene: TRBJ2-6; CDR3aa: CASRTDRGLSGANVLTF; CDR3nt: TGTGCCAGCAGGACGGACAGGGGGCTCTCTGGGGCCAACGTCCTGACTTTC
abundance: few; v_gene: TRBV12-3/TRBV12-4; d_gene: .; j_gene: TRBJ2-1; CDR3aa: CASSSRGLLDWEQFF; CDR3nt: TGTGCCAGCAGTTCCCGCGGGCTCCTGGATTGGGAGCAGTTCTTC
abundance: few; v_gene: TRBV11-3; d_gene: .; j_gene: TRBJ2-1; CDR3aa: CASSLEGNNEQFF; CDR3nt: TGTGCCAGCAGCTTAGAGGGGAACAATGAGCAGTTCTTC
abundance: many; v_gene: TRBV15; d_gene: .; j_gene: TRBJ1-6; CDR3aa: CATSRDYNSPLHF; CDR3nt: TGTGCCACCAGCAGAGATTATAATTCACCCCTCCACTTT
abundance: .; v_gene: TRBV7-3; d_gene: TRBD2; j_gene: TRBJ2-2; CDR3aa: CASSSGGSGGELFF; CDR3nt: TGTGCCAGCAGCTCCGGCGGGAGTGGCGGGGAGCTGTTTTTT
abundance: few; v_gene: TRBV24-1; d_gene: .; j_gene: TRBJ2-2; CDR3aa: CATGTGTRGGELFF; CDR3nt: TGTGCCACCGGCACCGGGACCCGGGGCGGGGAGCTGTTTTTT
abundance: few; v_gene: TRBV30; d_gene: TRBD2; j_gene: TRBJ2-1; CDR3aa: CAWSQGLAQDEQFF; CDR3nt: TGTGCCTGGAGTCAAGGACTAGCCCAGGATGAGCAGTTCTTC
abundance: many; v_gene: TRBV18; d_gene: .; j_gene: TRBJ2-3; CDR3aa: CASSPPGTDTQYF; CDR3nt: TGTGCCAGCTCACCACCGGGCACAGATACGCAGTATTTT
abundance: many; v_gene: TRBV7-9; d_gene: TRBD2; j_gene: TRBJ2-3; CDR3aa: CASSLLFRTSVTDTQYF; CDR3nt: TGTGCCAGCAGCTTATTGTTCCGGACTAGCGTTACAGATACGCAGTATTTT
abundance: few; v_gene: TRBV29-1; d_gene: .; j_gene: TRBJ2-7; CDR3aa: CSVEETRDEQYF; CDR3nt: TGCAGCGTTGAAGAAACGAGAGACGAGCAGTACTTC
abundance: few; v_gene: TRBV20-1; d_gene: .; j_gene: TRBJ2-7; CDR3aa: CSARDLPGGSYEQYF; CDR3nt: TGCAGTGCTAGAGACCTGCCTGGTGGGTCCTACGAGCAGTACTTC
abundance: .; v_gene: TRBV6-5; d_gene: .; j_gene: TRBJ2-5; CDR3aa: CASSYSILGIGQETQYF; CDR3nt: TGTGCCAGCAGTTACTCGATACTCGGGATTGGGCAAGAGACCCAGTACTTC
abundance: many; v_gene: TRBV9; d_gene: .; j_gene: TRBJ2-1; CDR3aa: CASSAEGNEQFF; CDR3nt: TGTGCCAGCAGTGCCGAGGGGAATGAGCAGTTCTTC
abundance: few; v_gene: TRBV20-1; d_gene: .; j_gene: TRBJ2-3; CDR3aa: CSVPLREYTDTQYF; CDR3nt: TGCAGTGTCCCCTTACGGGAGTACACAGATACGCAGTATTTT
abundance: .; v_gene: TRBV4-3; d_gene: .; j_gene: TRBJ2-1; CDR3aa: CASSPQDNSYNEQFF; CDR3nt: TGCGCCAGCAGCCCCCAGGACAACTCCTACAATGAGCAGTTCTTC
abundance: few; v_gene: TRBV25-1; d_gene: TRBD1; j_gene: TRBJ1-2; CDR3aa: CASSESGRGTYGYTF; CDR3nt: TGTGCCAGCAGTGAAAGTGGCAGGGGGACCTATGGCTACACCTTC
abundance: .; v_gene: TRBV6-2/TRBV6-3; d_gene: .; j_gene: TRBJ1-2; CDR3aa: CASSYPLPLTGANYGYTF; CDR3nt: TGTGCCAGCAGTTACCCGCTCCCATTGACAGGAGCTAACTATGGCTACACCTTC
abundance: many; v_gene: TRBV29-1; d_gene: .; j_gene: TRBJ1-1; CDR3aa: CSVEEGVLNTEAFF; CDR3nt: TGCAGCGTTGAAGAAGGGGTCTTGAACACTGAAGCTTTCTTT
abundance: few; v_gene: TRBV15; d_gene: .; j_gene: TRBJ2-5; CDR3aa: CATSINLGETQYF; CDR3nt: TGTGCCACCAGCATAAATCTCGGAGAGACCCAGTACTTC
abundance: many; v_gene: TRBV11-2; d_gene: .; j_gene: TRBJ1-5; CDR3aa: CASSLTDSNQPQHF; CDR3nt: TGTGCCAGCAGCTTAACAGACAGCAATCAGCCCCAGCATTTT
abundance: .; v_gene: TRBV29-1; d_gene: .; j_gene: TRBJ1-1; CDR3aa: CSVDRGRAEAFF; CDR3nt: TGCAGCGTTGACAGGGGTCGGGCTGAAGCTTTCTTT
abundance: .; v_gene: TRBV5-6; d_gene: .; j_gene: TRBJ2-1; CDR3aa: CASWRGQSSYNEQFF; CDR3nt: TGTGCCAGCTGGAGGGGGCAAAGCTCCTACAATGAGCAGTTCTTC
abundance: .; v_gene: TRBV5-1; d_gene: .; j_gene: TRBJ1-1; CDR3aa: CASKGDVNTEAFF; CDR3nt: TGCGCCAGCAAAGGGGACGTGAACACTGAAGCTTTCTTT
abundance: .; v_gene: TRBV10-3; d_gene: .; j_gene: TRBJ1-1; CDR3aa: CAISGQPLWGTEAFF; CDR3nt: TGTGCCATCAGTGGCCAGCCCTTATGGGGCACTGAAGCTTTCTTT
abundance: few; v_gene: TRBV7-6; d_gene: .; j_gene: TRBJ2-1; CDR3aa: CASSLTTAYNEQFF; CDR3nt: TGTGCCAGCAGCTTAACGACAGCCTACAATGAGCAGTTCTTC
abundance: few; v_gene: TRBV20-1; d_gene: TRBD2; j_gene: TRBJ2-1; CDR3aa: CSATVAGGLPNEQFF; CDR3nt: TGCAGTGCTACAGTAGCGGGGGGGCTTCCCAATGAGCAGTTCTTC
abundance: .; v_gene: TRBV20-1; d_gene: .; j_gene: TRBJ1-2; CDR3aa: CSAREENRGNGF; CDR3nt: TGCAGTGCTAGAGAGGAGAATCGGGGGAATGGCTTC
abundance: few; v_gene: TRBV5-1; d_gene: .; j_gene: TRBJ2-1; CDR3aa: CASSPAGPYSYNEQFF; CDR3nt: TGCGCCAGCAGCCCGGCAGGACCCTACTCCTACAATGAGCAGTTCTTC
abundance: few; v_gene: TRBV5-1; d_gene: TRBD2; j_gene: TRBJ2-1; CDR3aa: CASSLAGLQSYNEQFF; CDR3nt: TGCGCCAGCTCACTAGCGGGGTTACAATCCTACAATGAGCAGTTCTTC
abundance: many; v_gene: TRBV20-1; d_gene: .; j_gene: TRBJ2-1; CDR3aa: CSASPAFEFF; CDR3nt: TGCAGTGCTAGCCCGGCTTTTGAGTTCTTC
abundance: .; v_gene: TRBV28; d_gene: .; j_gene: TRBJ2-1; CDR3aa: CASSTPAHLSYNEQFF; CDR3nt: TGTGCCAGCAGTACACCAGCCCACCTCTCCTACAATGAGCAGTTCTTC
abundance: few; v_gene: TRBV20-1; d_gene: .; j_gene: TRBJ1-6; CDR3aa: CSATLGSSYNSPLHF; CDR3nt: TGCAGTGCTACCCTTGGGAGCTCCTATAATTCACCCCTCCACTTT
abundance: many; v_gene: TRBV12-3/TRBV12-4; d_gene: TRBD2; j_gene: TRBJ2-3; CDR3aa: CASRGRASRTDTQYF; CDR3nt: TGTGCCAGCAGGGGGAGGGCCAGTCGCACAGATACGCAGTATTTT
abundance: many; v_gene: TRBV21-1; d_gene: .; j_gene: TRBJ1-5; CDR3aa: CASSSRDRDRYSNQPQHF; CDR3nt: TGTGCCAGCAGCTCCCGGGACAGGGACAGGTATAGCAATCAGCCCCAGCATTTT
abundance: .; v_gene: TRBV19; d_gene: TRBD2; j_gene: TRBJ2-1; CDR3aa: CASTSGTSSYNEQFF; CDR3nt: TGTGCCAGTACCAGCGGGACGAGCTCCTACAATGAGCAGTTCTTC
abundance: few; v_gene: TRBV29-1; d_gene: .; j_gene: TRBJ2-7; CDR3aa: CSVAGQTYEQYF; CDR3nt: TGCAGCGTTGCCGGACAGACCTACGAGCAGTACTTC
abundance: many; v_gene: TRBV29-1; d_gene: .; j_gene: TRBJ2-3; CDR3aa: CSVESTDTQYF; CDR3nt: TGCAGCGTTGAGAGCACAGATACGCAGTATTTT
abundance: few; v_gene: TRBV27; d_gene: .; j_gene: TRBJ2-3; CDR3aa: CASSGGDWTDTQYF; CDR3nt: TGTGCCAGCAGTGGTGGGGATTGGACAGATACGCAGTATTTT
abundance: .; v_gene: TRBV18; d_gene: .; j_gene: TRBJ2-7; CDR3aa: CASSPTSRTASYEQYF; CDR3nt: TGTGCCAGCTCACCCACCTCCAGGACCGCATCCTACGAGCAGTACTTC
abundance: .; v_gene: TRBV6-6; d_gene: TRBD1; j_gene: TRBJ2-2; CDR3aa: CASSGQGNGELFF; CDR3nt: TGTGCCAGCAGTGGACAGGGGAACGGGGAGCTGTTTTTT
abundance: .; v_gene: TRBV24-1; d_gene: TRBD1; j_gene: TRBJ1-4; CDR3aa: CATSGTGEEKLFF; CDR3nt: TGTGCCACCAGCGGGACAGGGGAGGAAAAACTGTTTTTT
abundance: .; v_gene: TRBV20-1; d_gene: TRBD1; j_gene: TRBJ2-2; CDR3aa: CSASIQDRVYTGELFF; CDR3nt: TGCAGTGCTAGTATTCAGGACAGGGTATACACCGGGGAGCTGTTTTTT
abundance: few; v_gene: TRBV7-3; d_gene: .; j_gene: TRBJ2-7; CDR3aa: CASSIGGTGAYEQYF; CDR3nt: TGTGCCAGCAGCATCGGGGGTACGGGAGCCTACGAGCAGTACTTC
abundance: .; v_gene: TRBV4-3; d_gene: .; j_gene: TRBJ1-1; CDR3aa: CASSQDPGQGYEAFF; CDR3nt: TGCGCCAGCAGCCAAGACCCCGGTCAGGGGTATGAAGCTTTCTTT
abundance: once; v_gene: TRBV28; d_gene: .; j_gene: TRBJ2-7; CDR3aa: CASSSQGRGYEQYF; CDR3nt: TGTGCCAGCAGCTCTCAGGGAAGGGGCTACGAGCAGTACTTC
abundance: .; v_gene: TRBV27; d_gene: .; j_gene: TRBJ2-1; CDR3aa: CASWDLLGGGNEQFF; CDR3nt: TGTGCCAGCTGGGACCTACTAGGGGGAGGGAATGAGCAGTTCTTC
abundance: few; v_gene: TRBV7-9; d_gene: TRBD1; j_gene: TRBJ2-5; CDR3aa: CASSITGGRETQYF; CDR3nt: TGTGCCAGCAGCATAACAGGGGGCCGAGAGACCCAGTACTTC
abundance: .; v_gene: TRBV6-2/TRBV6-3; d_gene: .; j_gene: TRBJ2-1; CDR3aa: CASTGVVSYNEQFF; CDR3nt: TGTGCCTCTACCGGGGTAGTATCCTACAATGAGCAGTTCTTC
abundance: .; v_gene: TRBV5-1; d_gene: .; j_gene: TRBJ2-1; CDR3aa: CASSFDAANNEQFF; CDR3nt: TGCGCCAGCAGCTTTGATGCGGCGAACAATGAGCAGTTCTTC
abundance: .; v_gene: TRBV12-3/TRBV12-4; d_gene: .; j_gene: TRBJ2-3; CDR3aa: CASSFRQRFTDTQYF; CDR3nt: TGTGCCAGCAGTTTTAGGCAGCGGTTCACAGATACGCAGTATTTT
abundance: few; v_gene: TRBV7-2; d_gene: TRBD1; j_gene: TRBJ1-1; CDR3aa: CASSSRTGYEAFF; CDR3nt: TGTGCCAGCAGCAGTAGGACAGGGTATGAAGCTTTCTTT
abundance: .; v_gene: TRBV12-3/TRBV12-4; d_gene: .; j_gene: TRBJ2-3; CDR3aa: CASSVLGSTDTQYF; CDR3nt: TGTGCCAGCAGCGTCTTGGGTAGCACAGATACGCAGTATTTT
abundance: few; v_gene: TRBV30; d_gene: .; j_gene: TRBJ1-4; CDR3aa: CAWSVREGEKLFF; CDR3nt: TGTGCCTGGAGTGTACGGGAGGGCGAAAAACTGTTTTTT